Detailed here is one T cell receptor (beta chain). The antigen remains undetermined. The CDR3 contains 16 residues. Germline values: CDR1 SQVTM, CDR2 ANQGSEA. V lost 3 bases and J lost 1, with 19 bases in between. The data derive from a study of beta chain features in type 1 diabetes. Study information: Comparable age, gender and cell yields were observed in patients relative to healthy donors. Overall study results and limits: Shortening of TCRB CDR3s, moderate but significant, appeared in all four CD4+ subsets of Type 1 diabetes patients. VDJ junctions sequenced from type 1 diabetes patients showed fewer insertions and more deletions.

As every portion of the isolated RNA was reverse transcribed, the sequencing read expressed TCRB transcripts. The table came from immunoSEQ multiplex PCR; TCRdb's copy has only in-frame clones and leaves some out. The sample comprises hundreds of thousands of clones, roughly 12% of which are singletons, and less than 0.025% rests with the top ten. The receptor was derived from a man between 18 and 35 years old with type 1 diabetes. The sequenced sample consisted of naive CD4+ T cells from blood. The V and J genes are TRBV29-1 and TRBJ2-7, with a weak D call TRBD1 (7 bases). Here the CDR3 DNA reads TGCAGCGTTGATGGGGGGACAGTCGGATCATCCTACGAGCAGTACTTC. As protein: CSVDGGTVGSSYEQYF.